This section outlines one T cell receptor (beta chain) sequence together with its context. Antigen specificity is unknown. This sample was included in a study of T cell responses to AZD1222 COVID-19 vaccine. The data were produced by immunoSEQ multiplex PCR, yet TCRdb's version contains in-frame clones alone and is incomplete. The sample comprises about 130,000 clones, approximately 91% of which are singletons, and less than 1.3% rests with the top ten. Some second doses came at about 4 weeks and others at about 12 weeks; these were pooled. Germline V lookup: CDR1 SGHRS, CDR2 YFSETQ. V gave up 3 bases and J gave up 6 bases, with 12 bases separating them. The CDR3 covers 13 residues. Study-wide results and caveats: After the peak T cell response, and only then, were repertoires sampled. The sample set comprised mostly white British donors with more females, and clonal diversity was possibly underestimated.

Sequencing was performed on peripheral blood, taken 28 days after the second AZD1222 dose. The chain recombines TRBV5-1 with TRBJ1-1, with a possible D match to TRBD1 (6 bases). The receptor's source is an adult who received the AZD1222 COVID-19 vaccine. The CDR3 nucleotides read TGCGCCAGCAGCTCTGGACAGTTTGCTGAAGCTTTCTTT. It codes for CASSSGQFAEAFF.